This T cell receptor beta chain was recovered during a study of cytomegalovirus exposure and HLA in healthy donors. The wider study: The 90 to 150 validation repertoires used the same platform as the 550 to 800 first-cohort repertoires (as reported by a later analysis). Points from the study as a whole: Reports indicated that the classifier achieved high specificity and sensitivity in diagnosing cytomegalovirus status. Among the CMV-associated chains, a few were confirmed in vitro as specific for CMV antigens.

This CDR3 comprises 10 residues. Germline V gene data show CDR1 as LGHNA and CDR2 as YNFKEQ. The germline V and J ends were trimmed by 5 bases and 8 bases, with 4 bases remaining between them. TCRdb keeps only in-frame clones here, not all; method: immunoSEQ multiplex PCR. The sample holds roughly 86,000 clones, 95% to 97% seen once. As concerns this clone: The antigen is unknown.

The TCR was taken from a man younger than 35 in good health and CMV-seropositive. V gene TRBV4-2 combines with J gene TRBJ2-1; the D is unclear. Sequencing input: PBMCs. In nucleotides, the CDR3 is TGTGCCAGCAGCTCGGATGAGCAGTTCTTC. This gives the protein CASSSDEQFF.